This passage covers 32 T cell receptor beta chains from one sample sequenced in a study of ipilimumab plus nivolumab after autologous stem cell transplantation. Sequencing was performed with immunoSEQ multiplex PCR; in TCRdb, only in-frame clones are kept and a portion is missing. The sample records tens of thousands of clones, about 92% being singletons. Source: PBMCs, taken in a trial of ipilimumab plus nivolumab as post-transplant consolidation. All receptors come from a male donor with multiple myeloma.

This clone appeared once. The V call is TRBV19, the J call TRBJ2-3; TRBD1 aligns across 7 bases. This CDR3 is 14 amino acids long. Germline values: CDR1 LNHDA, CDR2 SQIVND (reference sequence). J was trimmed by 7 bases and V by 3 bases; bases with no gene match: 7. DNA for the CDR3: TGTGCCAGTAGTATTGAGAGGGGGCAATATACGCAGTATTTT. Its translation is CASSIERGQYTQYF.

This clone was counted once. The V and J genes are TRBV9 and TRBJ2-1, with 9 bases fitting TRBD2. In germline, CDR1 is SGDLS, CDR2 YYNGEE. The CDR3 is 18 amino acids. V lost 0 bases to trimming and J lost 4 bases; unmatched junction nucleotides: 11. In nucleotides, the CDR3 is TGTGCCAGCAGCGTAGCCCATCCGCTAGCGGGGACATACAATGAGCAGTTCTTC. Amino acids: CASSVAHPLAGTYNEQFF.

This clone showed up just once. V usage is TRBV7-2 and J usage is TRBJ1-1, with TRBD1 as a possible D gene (5 bases). V lost 1 base and J 2 bases, leaving 8 bases between the germline ends. Germline loops: CDR1 SGHTA, CDR2 FQGNSA. The CDR3 covers 14 residues. The CDR3 spells CASSLVQGNTEAFF. CDR3 nucleotide sequence: TGTGCCAGCAGCTTAGTCCAGGGAAACACTGAAGCTTTCTTT.

The CDR3 DNA sequence: TGTGCCAGCAGCTTGTCGCGGAACGGAGTTTACGAGCAGTACTTC. It is translated as CASSLSRNGVYEQYF. The chain joins TRBV7-9 to TRBJ2-7, with D unclear. Trimming took off 3 bases at V and 4 bases at J, with 16 bases between the two ends. Germline V lookup: CDR1 SEHNR, CDR2 FQNEAQ (reference sequence). CDR3 length: 15 amino acids. Full variable domain (rest looked up from reference TRBV7-9 and TRBJ2-7): DTGVSQNPRHKITKRGQNVTFRCDPISEHNRLYWYRQTLGQGPEFLTYFQNEAQLEKSRLLSDRFSAERPKGSFSTLEIQRTEQGDSAMYLCASSLSRNGVYEQYFGPGTRLTVT.

This sequence joins TRBV28 and TRBJ2-2; possible D gene TRBD1, 6 bases. This CDR3 contains 14 residues. Trimming took 6 bases from V and 3 from J, leaving 11 bases between them. The V gene's germline CDR1 is MDHEN and CDR2 SYDVKM. In nucleotides, the CDR3 is TGTGCCAGCAGGGCGGACAGACACACCGGGGAGCTGTTTTTT. Its protein product is CASRADRHTGELFF.

DNA of the CDR3: TGTGCCAGCAGCCGGGACAGGCCGAACACCGGGGAGCTGTTTTTT. Its protein is CASSRDRPNTGELFF. V and J are TRBV28 and TRBJ2-2; the match to TRBD1 covers 8 bases. This CDR3 comprises 15 residues. The germline V gene has CDR1 MDHEN and CDR2 SYDVKM. The trim removed 6 bases at V and 0 bases at J, leaving 3 bases unmatched.

V is TRBV19 and J is TRBJ2-5, with D unresolved. This CDR3 comprises 14 residues. Looked up from germline, CDR1 is LNHDA and CDR2 is SQIVND (reference sequence). Trimming left V 1 base short and J 0 bases short, with 6 bases between. CDR3 DNA sequence: TGTGCCAGTAGTATAGCAGTAAACCAAGAGACCCAGTACTTC. Its protein product is CASSIAVNQETQYF.

This chain uses TRBV29-1 with TRBJ2-5; maybe TRBD2 (5 bases). This CDR3 is built from 12 residues. Trimming cost V 7 bases and J 2 bases, with 11 bases left between them. Germline V gene data show CDR1 as SQVTM and CDR2 as ANQGSEA. In DNA, the CDR3 is TGCAGCGCCTGGCGAGGGCAAGAGACCCAGTACTTC. The encoded protein is CSAWRGQETQYF.

The chain couples TRBV19 to TRBJ1-6; 9 bases match TRBD1. CDR3 size: 14 residues. V lost 5 bases to trimming and J lost 10 bases; unmatched junction nucleotides: 6. Germline loops: CDR1 LNHDA, CDR2 SQIVND (reference sequence). CDR3 protein: CASSSRDRESPLHF. CDR3 bases: TGTGCCAGTAGTTCCCGGGACAGGGAATCACCCCTCCACTTT.

The V gene is TRBV5-1, the J gene TRBJ2-6; D may be TRBD1 (6 bases). Germline-derived CDR1 and CDR2 are SGHRS and YFSETQ. The CDR3 sequence is 18 residues long. V was cut by 1 base and J by 2 bases, with 16 bases left in between. The CDR3 protein is CASSLYSYQGTGANVLTF. In DNA, the CDR3 is TGCGCCAGCAGCTTGTATTCGTACCAGGGGACTGGGGCCAACGTCCTGACTTTC.

J is TRBJ2-5 and V is TRBV15, with TRBD1 matching 7 bases. CDR1 and CDR2 (germline): LNHNV, YYDKDF (reference sequence). The CDR3 runs 14 residues. V lost 3 bases, J lost 1 base, and 2 bases stayed unmatched. Here the CDR3 reads CATSRAGGQETQYF. The CDR3 bases are TGTGCCACCAGCAGGGCAGGGGGCCAAGAGACCCAGTACTTC. The entire variable domain, with the rest obtained from reference TRBV15 and TRBJ2-5, is as follows: DAMVIQNPRYQVTQFGKPVTLSCSQTLNHNVMYWYQQKSSQAPKLLFHYYDKDFNNEADTPDNFQSRRPNTSFCFLDIRSPGLGDTAMYLCATSRAGGQETQYFGPGTRLLVL.

In this sample, this clone turned up a few times. V is TRBV7-2 and J is TRBJ1-5; D is unclear. CDR3 length: 14 amino acids. From germline, CDR1 is SGHTA and CDR2 FQGNSA. The V end lost 3 bases, the J end lost 4 bases, and 10 bases lay between the germline ends. CDR3 nucleotide sequence: TGTGCCAGCAGCTTTGGACTGAATAATCAGCCCCAGCATTTT. It codes for CASSFGLNNQPQHF. Full variable domain (missing parts from reference TRBV7-2 and TRBJ1-5): GAGVSQSPSNKVTEKGKDVELRCDPISGHTALYWYRQSLGQGLEFLIYFQGNSAPDKSGLPSDRFSAERTGGSVSTLTIQRTQQEDSAVYLCASSFGLNNQPQHFGDGTRLSIL.

V and J are TRBV19 and TRBJ2-3; 8 bases agree with TRBD1. V was pared by 6 bases and J by 2 bases, with 10 bases of the junction left unmatched. CDR3 length: 16 residues. Germline CDR1 and CDR2: LNHDA and SQIVND (reference sequence). The CDR3: CASSPSPGGLTDTQYF. The CDR3 coding sequence is TGTGCCAGTAGCCCCTCACCAGGGGGCCTCACAGATACGCAGTATTTT.

The count of this clone is one. V and J are TRBV27 and TRBJ2-3, with TRBD2 matching 8 bases. In germline, CDR1 is MNHEY, CDR2 SMNVEV (reference sequence). The CDR3 runs 16 residues. Trimming took 1 base from V and 4 from J; bases not matched to a gene: 7. The CDR3: CASSLWRGDASDTQYF. The CDR3 DNA is TGTGCCAGCAGTTTATGGCGGGGGGATGCTTCAGATACGCAGTATTTT.

The rearrangement uses TRBV5-4 and TRBJ2-5; 7 bases match TRBD1. The CDR3 covers 17 residues. V shed 4 bases and J 5 bases; nucleotides not matched to a gene: 17. Germline V CDR1 and CDR2: SGHNT, YYREEE (reference sequence). CDR3 sequence: CASSHPRHRGKVETQYF. The CDR3 DNA is TGTGCCAGCAGCCACCCGCGGCACAGGGGAAAGGTGGAGACCCAGTACTTC.

The chain combines TRBV7-2 with TRBJ1-1; D gene ambiguous. Trimming cost V 0 bases and J 1 base, with 6 bases left between them. Germline CDR1 SGHTA, CDR2 FQGNSA. The CDR3 is 14 residues long. CDR3 coding DNA: TGTGCCAGCAGCTTAGCTGGCCGGAACACTGAAGCTTTCTTT. Protein sequence: CASSLAGRNTEAFF.

The chain uses TRBV2 and TRBJ1-5; 9 positions match TRBD1. This CDR3 has 14 amino acids. Germline trimming cut 7 bases from V and 4 bases from J; bases unmatched to any gene: 5. Germline values: CDR1 SNHLY, CDR2 FYNNEI. The CDR3 here is CASKATGGNQPQHF. CDR3 DNA sequence: TGTGCCAGCAAGGCGACAGGGGGAAATCAGCCCCAGCATTTT.

This clone was recorded once. J is TRBJ1-2 and V is TRBV28; 7 nucleotides line up with TRBD1. Germline V gene lookup returns CDR1 MDHEN and CDR2 SYDVKM. The trim removed 10 bases at V and 8 bases at J, leaving 10 bases unmatched. The CDR3 totals 12 residues. In DNA form, the CDR3 reads TGTGCCATACGGGACAGCCGCCAGGGCTACACCTTC. Residues: CAIRDSRQGYTF.

The DNA of the CDR3 is TGTGCCAGCAGTGCCCCGGGACTAGCGGGAGAAATTCCCTACGAGCAGTACTTC. It is translated as CASSAPGLAGEIPYEQYF. V gene TRBV6-1 combines with J gene TRBJ2-7; 14 bases map to TRBD2. This CDR3 comprises 18 residues. Germline values: CDR1 MNHNS, CDR2 SASEGT. The J segment lost 2 bases and the V segment lost 4 bases, leaving 10 bases of the junction unmatched.

The V and J genes are TRBV11-2 and TRBJ2-7; the D gene is possibly TRBD1 (7 bases). The germline V gene has CDR1 SGHAT and CDR2 FQNNGV. The CDR3 length is 16 residues. The V gene lost 5 bases and the J gene lost 6 bases, with 23 bases spanning the gap. The CDR3 reads CASSAQGGQGFGEQYF. Here the CDR3 DNA reads TGTGCCAGCAGCGCCCAGGGGGGCCAGGGGTTTGGCGAGCAGTACTTC.

The gene calls are TRBV18 and TRBJ2-5; D is unresolved. The CDR3 contains 14 residues. CDR1 and CDR2 from the germline V gene are KGHSH and LQKENI. V lost 0 bases and J 2 bases, leaving 7 bases between the germline ends. CDR3 amino acids: CASSPPLGQETQYF. The CDR3 DNA is TGTGCCAGCTCACCACCGTTAGGGCAAGAGACCCAGTACTTC.

This chain uses TRBV28 with TRBJ1-2, with TRBD1 matching 8 bases. J lost 4 bases, V lost 5 bases, and 9 bases had no gene match. The germline CDR1 and CDR2 sequences are MDHEN and SYDVKM. The CDR3 has 15 amino acids. CDR3 residues: CASSLGTGGSYGYTF. In DNA form, the CDR3 reads TGTGCCAGCAGTCTGGGCACAGGGGGGAGCTATGGCTACACCTTC.

This chain links TRBV30 with TRBJ1-2, with a possible D match to TRBD1 (5 bases). This CDR3 comprises 13 residues. Trimming shortened V by 4 bases and J by 3 bases, and 12 bases separated the two germline ends. Germline values: CDR1 GTSNPN, CDR2 SVGIG (reference sequence). CDR3 loop: CAWKGLGDYGYTF. The CDR3 region has the DNA TGTGCCTGGAAAGGACTGGGGGACTATGGCTACACCTTC.

The chain couples TRBV6-5 to TRBJ1-2, with 10 bases that match TRBD1. Trimming at V came to 6 bases and at J to 7 bases, leaving 2 bases not matched to a gene. This CDR3 is built from 12 residues. In germline, CDR1 is MNHEY, CDR2 SVGAGI. The CDR3 reads CASSRTGGGYTF. The CDR3 DNA sequence: TGTGCCAGCAGCAGGACAGGGGGTGGCTACACCTTC.

The chain combines TRBV18 with TRBJ2-2, with a possible D match to TRBD2 (6 bases). Germline CDR1 is KGHSH and CDR2 is LQKENI. V was shortened by 1 base and J by 0 bases, with 12 bases between the two germline ends. This CDR3 is 17 amino acids long. CDR3 DNA: TGTGCCAGCTCACCACAAGGGACTGCGGCGAACACCGGGGAGCTGTTTTTT. Its protein product is CASSPQGTAANTGELFF.

V usage is TRBV2 and J usage is TRBJ2-4; possibly TRBD2 for D (5 bases). Looked up from germline, CDR1 is SNHLY and CDR2 is FYNNEI. The length of the CDR3 is 13 residues. The V and J ends lost 4 bases and 6 bases respectively, with 10 bases between them. DNA for the CDR3: TGTGCCAGCAGTGGGGGAGAGGTAAACATTCAGTACTTC. Residues: CASSGGEVNIQYF.

This clone was seen only once. CDR3 sequence: CASSLGDRGFSEAFF. CDR3 bases: TGCGCCAGCAGCTTGGGGGACAGGGGGTTCTCTGAAGCTTTCTTT. The rearrangement joins TRBV5-1 to TRBJ1-1; 11 nucleotides agree with TRBD1. The CDR3 contains 15 residues. CDR1 and CDR2 from the germline V gene are SGHRS and YFSETQ. V shed 0 bases and J 6 bases; nucleotides not matched to a gene: 4.

This chain uses TRBV15 with TRBJ2-1; D is possibly TRBD1 (5 bases). Trimming left V 5 bases short and J 7 bases short, with 18 bases between. Germline assignment: CDR1 LNHNV and CDR2 YYDKDF (reference sequence). The CDR3 contains 15 residues. The CDR3 is CATSRPGALANEQFF. For the CDR3, the DNA is TGTGCCACCAGCCGCCCTGGGGCCCTCGCTAATGAGCAGTTCTTC.

This rearrangement joins TRBV4-3 to TRBJ2-7; 11 bases are shared with TRBD2. V gave up 3 bases and J gave up 2 bases; unmatched junction bases: 9. The CDR3 loop spans 17 amino acids. Per the germline V gene, CDR1 is LGHNA and CDR2 is YSLEER. CDR3 region: CASSQEQTSGTAYEQYF. The CDR3 nucleotides read TGCGCCAGCAGCCAGGAACAGACTAGCGGGACAGCCTACGAGCAGTACTTC.

This chain links TRBV7-9 with TRBJ2-7; 11 bases fit TRBD1. The CDR3 runs 13 residues. CDR1 and CDR2 from the germline V gene are SEHNR and FQNEAQ (reference sequence). Unmatched junction bases numbered 5, after V lost 6 bases and J lost 7 bases. For the CDR3, the DNA is TGTGCCAGCAGTGGGACAGGGGGTAAAGAGCAGTACTTC. Protein sequence: CASSGTGGKEQYF.

This chain links TRBV5-4 with TRBJ2-1; 9 nucleotides match TRBD2. The V and J ends lost 3 bases and 8 bases, in that order; junction bases with no gene match: 3. The germline gives CDR1 SGHNT, CDR2 YYREEE (reference sequence). The CDR3 has 13 amino acids. CDR3 in DNA: TGTGCCAGCAGCTCGGGACTAGCCGATGAGCAGTTCTTC. It specifies CASSSGLADEQFF.

The chain uses TRBV11-2 and TRBJ2-7, with 7 bases aligning to TRBD1. The CDR3 is 15 amino acids. Looked up from germline, CDR1 is SGHAT and CDR2 is FQNNGV. After removal of 4 bases from V and 7 bases from J, the junction contained 13 bases not matched to a gene. The CDR3 protein is CASSYRTGWVGEQYF. CDR3 nucleotides: TGTGCCAGCAGCTACCGGACAGGTTGGGTGGGGGAGCAGTACTTC.